Below are 11 T cell receptor beta chains sequenced from a single sample in a study of blood T cell repertoires in COVID-19. Profiled with immunoSEQ multiplex PCR; TCRdb holds only in-frame clones, not every one. The sample lists 90,000 to 150,000 clones, around 89% occurring once. Sequenced input: peripheral blood. These receptors originate from a human donor with acute or convalescent COVID-19. The donor label of this sample is uncertain.

The gene calls are TRBV5-1 and TRBJ2-2, with D perhaps TRBD1 (5 bases). Trimming took off 1 base at V and 3 bases at J, with 13 bases between the two ends. The CDR3 totals 16 residues. Germline CDR1 is SGHRS and CDR2 is YFSETQ. The chain's CDR3 is CASSLFPKGDTGELFF. CDR3 DNA: TGCGCCAGCAGCTTGTTTCCTAAAGGGGACACCGGGGAGCTGTTTTTT.

The rearrangement links TRBV3-1 (or the pseudogene TRBV3-2) to TRBJ2-7; TRBD1 matches at 9 bases. Germline CDR1 is LGHDT and CDR2 is YNNKEL (reference sequence). CDR3 length: 15 amino acids. V shed 1 base, J shed 3 bases, and the junction held 4 bases outside the gene matches. The CDR3: CASSQGAGQGYEQYF. CDR3 DNA sequence: TGTGCCAGCAGCCAAGGGGCGGGACAGGGCTACGAGCAGTACTTC.

This chain links TRBV20-1 with TRBJ1-2; possible D gene TRBD1, 6 bases. V lost 6 bases and J 2 bases, leaving 10 bases between the germline ends. CDR1 DFQATT and CDR2 SNEGSKA come from the germline V gene (reference sequence). The CDR3 sequence is 12 residues long. Here the CDR3 reads CSASTGNYGYTF. DNA for the CDR3: TGCAGTGCAAGTACAGGGAACTATGGCTACACCTTC.

This chain uses TRBV7-9 with TRBJ1-4; D may be TRBD1 (5 bases). CDR1 is SEHNR and CDR2 is FQNEAQ in the germline V gene (reference sequence). The CDR3 has 13 residues. V lost 5 bases to trimming and J lost 7 bases, with 11 bases between them. CDR3 sequence (DNA): TGTGCCAGCAGCCCCAGGGTAACTGAAAAACTGTTTTTT. Translating gives CASSPRVTEKLFF.

V usage is TRBV20-1 and J usage is TRBJ2-7, with D tentatively TRBD1 (6 bases). V gave up 3 bases and J gave up 12 bases, with 12 bases separating them. Germline-derived CDR1 and CDR2 are DFQATT and SNEGSKA (reference sequence). CDR3 length: 10 amino acids. Here the CDR3 DNA reads TGCAGTGCTAGGGAACAGGGATCGTACTTC. Translated: CSAREQGSYF.

The rearrangement links TRBV6-6 to TRBJ1-1, with 8 positions matching TRBD1. Germline trimming cut 5 bases from V and 4 bases from J; bases unmatched to any gene: 9. CDR1 MNHNY and CDR2 SVGAGI come from the germline V gene (reference sequence). The CDR3 covers 15 residues. The CDR3 region has the DNA TGTGCCAGCAGTGCCCGACAGGGGTTGGGCACTGAAGCTTTCTTT. Protein: CASSARQGLGTEAFF.

The chain uses TRBV30 and TRBJ1-3, with a possible D match to TRBD1 (5 bases). The V end was cut by 5 bases, the J end by 0 bases, with 11 bases between. CDR1 and CDR2 (germline): GTSNPN, SVGIG (reference sequence). The CDR3 consists of 14 residues. In DNA, the CDR3 is TGTGCCTGGCGGAGGGGATTCTCTGGAAACACCATATATTTT. It specifies CAWRRGFSGNTIYF.

The chain has TRBV28 and TRBJ1-4; 7 nucleotides line up with TRBD1. The CDR3 has 14 residues. Germline V lookup: CDR1 MDHEN, CDR2 SYDVKM. V shed 7 bases, J shed 7 bases, and the junction held 9 bases outside the gene matches. CDR3 loop: CASNQQGYIEKLFF. The CDR3 DNA reads as TGTGCCAGCAACCAACAGGGGTATATTGAAAAACTGTTTTTT.

V and J are TRBV4-1 and TRBJ2-1, with D possibly matching TRBD1 (5 bases). V gave up 0 bases and J gave up 10 bases, with 25 bases separating them. The germline V gene encodes CDR1 MGHRA and CDR2 YSYEKL. The CDR3 covers 18 residues. The CDR3 region is CASSQDVIWGGPTREQFF. CDR3 DNA: TGCGCCAGCAGCCAAGATGTTATTTGGGGCGGTCCGACGCGGGAGCAGTTCTTC.

The V gene is TRBV5-5, the J gene TRBJ2-2; the match to TRBD2 covers 10 bases. The CDR3 covers 17 residues. Germline assignment: CDR1 SGHKS and CDR2 YYEKEE (reference sequence). Unmatched junction bases numbered 8, after V lost 3 bases and J lost 3 bases. The CDR3 region is CASSYTLGLADTGELFF. CDR3 DNA sequence: TGTGCCAGCAGCTACACATTAGGACTAGCGGACACCGGGGAGCTGTTTTTT.

The count of this clone is one. The chain uses TRBV27 and TRBJ1-6, with TRBD1 matching over 8 bases. The germline V gene has CDR1 MNHEY and CDR2 SMNVEV (reference sequence). Unmatched junction bases numbered 10, after V lost 5 bases and J lost 1 base. The CDR3 runs 18 residues. In DNA form, the CDR3 reads TGTGCCAGCAGTCGTCCTTTAACAGGGGGATCCTATAATTCACCCCTCCACTTT. Translated, it gives CASSRPLTGGSYNSPLHF.